This T cell receptor (beta chain) came from a study of T cells after yellow fever vaccination. Study conclusions and caveats: Most primary-vaccination clones reappeared after the booster (approximately 96% CD4, 85% to 90% CD8). One caveat is that FACS-sorted repertoires could contain abundant clonotypes contaminating from the bulk population.

This clonotype has more than one count but fewer than ten. Antigen: not known. V was cut by 2 bases and J by 5 bases, with 13 bases left in between. The germline V gene encodes CDR1 SGDLS and CDR2 YYNGEE. The CDR3 runs to 14 residues. TCRdb ran MiXCR on the 5' RACE reads and lists one entry per CDR3 protein. The sample holds 300,000 to 350,000 distinct CDR3 sequences; 3% to 4.5% are singletons and the top ten take approximately 24%. This chain uses TRBV9 with TRBJ2-5, with D perhaps assigned TRBD1 or TRBD2 (5 bases each). The TCR originated in a young man who received the YFV17D yellow fever vaccine. The material was PBMCs, obtained 5 days after the yellow fever booster vaccination. The CDR3 DNA reads as TGTGCCAGCAGCGTTACCTCAGGGAGCGAGACCCAGTACTTC. It is translated as CASSVTSGSETQYF.